The source of this T cell receptor (beta chain) is a study of cytomegalovirus exposure and HLA in healthy donors. Background on the study: The roughly 120 validation repertoires, a later analysis reported, used the same platform as the roughly 610 first-cohort repertoires.

With respect to this clone: Its antigen is currently unknown.

This CDR3 comprises 17 residues. CDR1 and CDR2 from the germline V gene are SGHTA and FQGNSA. The V and J ends lost 5 bases and 1 base, in that order; junction bases with no gene match: 7. The study's findings and limits: First-cohort TCR clusters tended to co-occur in the roughly 130 validation repertoires, a later analysis found. Most TCR sequences were seen very rarely across donors, but some public TCRs occurred in many.

Using immunoSEQ multiplex PCR, the repertoire was profiled, and TCRdb retains in-frame clones only, with some absent. The sample consists of 98,000 or so clones, almost 96% of them appearing once. Sample: PBMCs. The chain recombines TRBV7-2 with TRBJ2-6, with TRBD1 identical over 8 bases. The sequence derives from a woman aged 18-30 years in good health and CMV-seronegative. The DNA of the CDR3 is TGTGCCAGCAGCCCACAGGACAGGGTATCTGGGGCCAACGTCCTGACTTTC. Protein product: CASSPQDRVSGANVLTF.